The 3 T cell receptor beta chains below come from one sample, sequenced in a study of cytotoxic CD8 clonotypes in ibrutinib-treated CLL. Only in-frame clones appear in the TCRdb table, and some are missing; sequencing was by immunoSEQ multiplex PCR. The sample contains 25,000 to 30,000 clones, around two thirds of which appear only once. The starting material was PBMCs, obtained after 24 months of ibrutinib treatment. The receptors come from a human donor with chronic lymphocytic leukemia.

The V gene is TRBV2, the J gene TRBJ2-7, with a possible D match to TRBD2 (5 bases). Trimming shortened V by 2 bases and J by 3 bases, and 11 bases separated the two germline ends. There are 14 residues in the CDR3. Germline CDR1 reads SNHLY; CDR2 reads FYNNEI. The CDR3 nucleotides read TGTGCCAGCAGTGAATCGGGATCCTACTACGAGCAGTACTTC. This sequence encodes CASSESGSYYEQYF.

The chain links TRBV9 to TRBJ2-3; possible D gene TRBD1, 5 bases. Germline V lookup: CDR1 SGDLS, CDR2 YYNGEE. The V end lost 4 bases, the J end lost 4 bases, and 10 bases lay between the germline ends. The CDR3 spans 13 residues. CDR3 amino acids: CASSTQGSDTQYF. CDR3 sequence (DNA): TGTGCCAGCAGCACTCAGGGTTCAGATACGCAGTATTTT.

The chain carries TRBV9 and TRBJ2-7, with 8 positions matching TRBD1. CDR1 is SGDLS, CDR2 YYNGEE, per germline. V lost 4 bases, J lost 5 bases, and 8 bases stayed unmatched. CDR3 length: 14 residues. CDR3 in amino acids: CASSTGQGRHEQYF. DNA of the CDR3: TGTGCCAGCAGCACCGGACAGGGTCGTCACGAGCAGTACTTC.